One sample yielded the 21 T cell receptor beta chains listed below, sequenced in a study of T cell clonality in common variable immunodeficiency. General study points: Fewer deletions and N-nucleotide insertions were reportedly seen in common variable immunodeficiency TCR beta sequences.

The repertoire was sequenced with immunoSEQ multiplex PCR; TCRdb's copy has only in-frame clones and lacks some. The sample offers tens of thousands of clones and no singletons, the top ten holding approximately 5.6%. Their specific antigens are unknown. The specimen sequenced was peripheral blood mononuclear cells. These receptors came from a human donor with common variable immunodeficiency.

This clone was seen many times. Read coverage stops 3 residues before the CDR3 terminus; the germline J gene supplies the remainder. The chain recombines TRBV18 with TRBJ2-7; 16 bases align to TRBD2. The trim removed 3 bases at V and 3 bases at J, leaving 17 bases unmatched. Germline CDR1 reads KGHSH; CDR2 reads LQKENI. The CDR3 sequence is 21 residues long. The CDR3 is CASSPGTSGRAPVQHLYEQYF. The CDR3 bases that were read are TGTGCCAGCTCACCCGGGACTAGCGGGAGGGCGCCAGTTCAGCATCTCTACGAG.

This clone was seen only a few times. The read terminates 3 residues before the CDR3 end, so the remaining end is supplied by the germline J gene. The chain joins TRBV11-2 to TRBJ2-7; D may match TRBD1 or TRBD2 (5 bases each). Germline V gene lookup returns CDR1 SGHAT and CDR2 FQNNGV. This CDR3 is 13 amino acids long. V was pared by 3 bases and J by 6 bases, with 12 bases between. Incomplete CDR3 DNA: TGTGCCAGCAGCTTTGGGGCAGGGAGCGAG. Its protein is CASSFGAGSE. The entire CDR3 reads CASSFGAGSEQYF.

This clone was recorded a few times. Coverage ceases 3 residues before the CDR3 finishes, and the germline J gene fills in the end. Other DNA sequences in this sample translate to the same CDR3. The chain combines TRBV7-2 with TRBJ2-1, with TRBD2 as a possible D gene (6 bases). CDR3 size: 14 residues. The ends were cut back, 5 bases at V and 4 bases at J, with 12 bases in the middle. The germline V gene encodes CDR1 SGHTA and CDR2 FQGNSA. The DNA read from the CDR3 is TGTGCCAGCAGCCCGGGACTTGTTTACAATGAG. Translation gives CASSPGLVYNE. The full CDR3 sequence reads CASSPGLVYNEQFF.

With regard to this clone: The CDR3 is cut off 3 residues early in the read; its end comes from the germline J gene. The chain combines TRBV23-1 with TRBJ2-3; 10 bases line up with TRBD1. TRBV23-1 is treated as an ORF (open reading frame) with a function not yet certain. CDR3 length equals 19 residues. Germline trimming cut 0 bases from V and 1 base from J; bases unmatched to any gene: 10. The sequenced CDR3 bases are TGCGCCAGCAGTCAATCTCGGAGGTCCGGGACAGGGGGCACAGATACG. Translating gives CASSQSRRSGTGGTDT. The full CDR3 is CASSQSRRSGTGGTDTQYF.

This clone has a count of ten or more. The CDR3 loop reads CASSDRGTYEQYF. Partial CDR3 DNA: TGTGCCAGCTCAGACAGGGGGACCTACGAG. The rearrangement uses TRBV18 and TRBJ2-7, with 9 bases aligning to TRBD1. The observed sequence ends 3 residues before the CDR3 terminus, with the missing tail filled in from the germline J gene. Trimming took 5 bases from V and 2 from J; bases not matched to a gene: 1. The CDR3 has 13 residues. CDR1 and CDR2 from the germline V gene are KGHSH and LQKENI.

This clone showed up many times. The sequenced fragment ends 3 residues before the CDR3 boundary, so the rest is inferred from the germline J gene. This sequence joins TRBV6-4 and TRBJ2-3; a possible D gene is TRBD2 (6 bases). Deletions cut 2 bases from V and 4 bases from J, with 13 bases between. The CDR3 is 15 amino acids. Germline CDR1 reads MRHNA; CDR2 reads SNTAGT. The CDR3 here is CASSDPTSSSDTQYF. The CDR3 bases that were read are TGTGCCAGCAGTGACCCAACTAGCAGTTCAGATACG.

A few counts support this clone. Coverage ceases 3 residues before the CDR3 finishes, and the germline J gene fills in the end. The V call is TRBV30, the J call TRBJ1-5; D is possibly TRBD1 (5 bases). The CDR3 is made up of 18 amino acids. Germline values: CDR1 GTSNPN, CDR2 SVGIG (reference sequence). V was cut by 1 base and J by 0 bases, with 19 bases left in between. CDR3 DNA (partial): TGTGCCTGGAGTGCGAGTCACGGGGGGACCTATAGCAATCAGCCC. It codes for CAWSASHGGTYSNQP. The full CDR3 is CAWSASHGGTYSNQPQHF.

This clone was found many times. The read terminates 3 residues before the CDR3 end, so the remaining end is supplied by the germline J gene. The V call is TRBV20-1, the J call TRBJ2-4; possibly TRBD1 for D (5 bases). The germline gives CDR1 DFQATT, CDR2 SNEGSKA (reference sequence). The CDR3 extends over 13 amino acids. V was shortened by 5 bases and J by 1 base, with 9 bases between the two germline ends. CDR3 DNA (partial): TGCAGTGCTCCCAGACAGGCCAAAAACATT. It is translated as CSAPRQAKNI. The entire CDR3 is CSAPRQAKNIQYF.

This clone has more than one count but fewer than ten. The read terminates 3 residues ahead of where the CDR3 ends, so the germline J gene completes it. The V gene is TRBV6-1, the J gene TRBJ1-4; D unclear. The CDR3 contains 15 residues. Trimming removed 4 bases at V and 1 base at J, with 10 bases between. Germline loops: CDR1 MNHNS, CDR2 SASEGT. The DNA read from the CDR3 is TGTGCCAGCAGTGGTGAGACAAGAACTAATGAAAAA. Protein: CASSGETRTNEK. The whole CDR3 sequence reads CASSGETRTNEKLFF.

Comment on this clone: The missing CDR3 end, 3 residues past where the read stops, is filled in from the germline J gene. The chain combines TRBV6-1 with TRBJ2-1, with D maybe TRBD2 (6 bases). The germline gives CDR1 MNHNS, CDR2 SASEGT. This CDR3 region has 14 residues. The ends were cut back, 2 bases at V and 4 bases at J, with 9 bases in the middle. Incomplete CDR3 DNA: TGTGCCAGCAGTGAACGGAGGGGATACAATGAG. It yields the protein CASSERRGYNE. The CDR3 in full is CASSERRGYNEQFF.

This clone was seen more than once but under ten times. Read sequence stops 3 residues before the CDR3 end, and the germline J gene provides the missing end. The chain carries TRBV18 and TRBJ2-1; TRBD1 matches at 8 bases. Looked up from germline, CDR1 is KGHSH and CDR2 is LQKENI. J gave up 7 bases and V 3 bases, and 5 bases lay outside the gene matches. The CDR3 has 14 residues. CDR3 sequence: CASSPDRDGNEQFF. CDR3 DNA, as far as it was read: TGTGCCAGCTCACCGGACAGGGATGGGAATGAG.

This clone was counted only a few times. The read ends 3 residues early relative to the CDR3; the germline J gene fills the gap. The chain carries TRBV7-2 and TRBJ1-3; no clear D. This CDR3 is 14 amino acids long. Germline loops: CDR1 SGHTA, CDR2 FQGNSA. The germline V and J ends were trimmed by 5 bases and 4 bases, with 12 bases remaining between them. The CDR3 sequence is CASSPGMVGNTIYF. The sequenced CDR3 bases are TGTGCCAGCAGCCCGGGGATGGTAGGAAACACC. Full variable domain (rest looked up from reference TRBV7-2 and TRBJ1-3): GAGVSQSPSNKVTEKGKDVELRCDPISGHTALYWYRQSLGQGLEFLIYFQGNSAPDKSGLPSDRFSAERTGGSVSTLTIQRTQQEDSAVYLCASSPGMVGNTIYFGEGSWLTVV.

The sample holds many counts of this clone. The read terminates 3 residues ahead of where the CDR3 ends, so the germline J gene completes it. V is TRBV20-1 and J is TRBJ2-5; D ambiguous. CDR1 and CDR2 (germline): DFQATT, SNEGSKA (reference sequence). V lost 3 bases, J lost 2 bases, and 7 bases lay in between. The CDR3 extends over 12 amino acids. Incomplete CDR3 DNA: TGCAGTGCTAGGTGGCAGCAAGAGACC. This gives the protein CSARWQQET. The full-length CDR3 reads as CSARWQQETQYF.

As regards this clone: The CDR3 end lies 3 residues beyond the end of the read and is filled in from the germline J gene. V usage is TRBV7-2 and J usage is TRBJ2-1, with 10 bases that match TRBD2. This CDR3 comprises 15 residues. Unmatched junction bases numbered 3, after V lost 1 base and J lost 6 bases. CDR1 is SGHTA, CDR2 FQGNSA, per germline. This CDR3 reads CASSLVLAGSNEQFF. The part of the CDR3 DNA that was read is TGTGCCAGCAGCTTAGTACTAGCGGGGTCCAATGAG.

This clone was detected ten times or more. The read terminates 3 residues before the CDR3 end, so the remaining end is supplied by the germline J gene. The V and J genes are TRBV19 and TRBJ2-5; 8 nucleotides align to TRBD1. V shed 5 bases, J shed 4 bases, and the junction held 9 bases outside the gene matches. Germline V gene lookup returns CDR1 LNHDA and CDR2 SQIVND (reference sequence). The CDR3 runs to 15 residues. The sequenced part of the CDR3 DNA is TGTGCCAGTAGTGCGAGACAGGGGCAAAGAGAGACC. The encoded protein is CASSARQGQRET. The whole CDR3 is CASSARQGQRETQYF.

This clone was recorded many times. The read finishes 3 residues shy of the CDR3 end, and the germline J gene is used to complete it. This chain joins TRBV2 and TRBJ2-5; 7 bases line up with TRBD1. Germline V gives CDR1 SNHLY, CDR2 FYNNEI. The CDR3 extends over 14 amino acids. V shed 3 bases, J shed 5 bases, and the junction held 6 bases outside the gene matches. CDR3: CASSEWDRSETQYF. The CDR3 DNA, read in part, is TGTGCCAGCAGTGAGTGGGACAGATCGGAGACC.

This clone was detected a few times. The observed sequence ends 3 residues before the CDR3 terminus, with the missing tail filled in from the germline J gene. The V gene is TRBV20-1, the J gene TRBJ2-1; 15 positions match TRBD2. Germline-derived CDR1 and CDR2 are DFQATT and SNEGSKA (reference sequence). The CDR3 is 16 residues long. With V trimmed by 1 base and J by 4 bases, 2 bases remained unmatched. Incomplete CDR3 DNA: TGCAGTGCTAGAGGGACTAGCGGGAGGGGATACAATGAG. Encoded protein: CSARGTSGRGYNE. The complete CDR3 protein is CSARGTSGRGYNEQFF.

This clone was seen more than once but under ten times. The CDR3 extends 3 residues past the end of the read, so its final part is completed from the germline J gene. The J gene is TRBJ2-1, the V gene TRBV30; TRBD2 agrees at 10 bases. With V trimmed by 2 bases and J by 8 bases, 6 bases remained unmatched. The length of the CDR3 is 14 residues. CDR1 and CDR2 (germline): GTSNPN, SVGIG (reference sequence). CDR3 bases read: TGTGCCTGGAGTAGGGGACTAGCGTATGATGAG. This translates into CAWSRGLAYDE. The complete CDR3 sequence is CAWSRGLAYDEQFF.

As regards this clone: The sequence runs out 3 residues before the end of the CDR3; the remainder is reconstructed from the germline J gene. The chain carries TRBV6-1 and TRBJ2-1; 12 bases line up with TRBD2. The junction had 8 bases not matched to a gene; V was cut back by 4 bases and J by 7 bases. The CDR3 covers 16 residues. CDR1 is MNHNS and CDR2 is SASEGT in the germline V gene. The CDR3 loop is CASSVALAGGQNEQFF. The covered CDR3 bases are TGTGCCAGCAGTGTGGCCCTAGCGGGGGGGCAAAATGAG.

This clone was detected only a few times. The read stops 3 residues short of the end of the CDR3; the missing end is completed from the germline J gene. The chain combines TRBV5-1 with TRBJ2-4; 11 bases match TRBD2. J was trimmed by 5 bases and V by 2 bases; bases with no gene match: 6. CDR3 length: 16 amino acids. Germline loops: CDR1 SGHRS, CDR2 YFSETQ. The sequenced part of the CDR3 DNA is TGCGCCAGCAGCTTTATAGCGGGAGGGCCCCAAAACATT. Its translation is CASSFIAGGPQNI. The whole CDR3 sequence is CASSFIAGGPQNIQYF. The variable domain in full, completed from reference TRBV5-1 and TRBJ2-4, reads KAGVTQTPRYLIKTRGQQVTLSCSPISGHRSVSWYQQTPGQGLQFLFEYFSETQRNKGNFPGRFSGRQFSNSRSEMNVSTLELGDSALYLCASSFIAGGPQNIQYFGAGTRLSVL.

To note about this clone: The read ends 3 residues shy of where the CDR3 ends; the end is completed using the germline J gene. The rearrangement joins TRBV11-2 to TRBJ2-5; a possible D gene is TRBD1 (5 bases). The V end lost 5 bases, the J end lost 1 base, and 14 bases lay between the germline ends. CDR1 and CDR2 (germline): SGHAT, FQNNGV. The CDR3 is 15 residues long. The covered CDR3 bases are TGTGCCAGCAGCCCAAGTAGCAGGGTCCAAGAGACC. Translation gives CASSPSSRVQET. The full CDR3 sequence reads CASSPSSRVQETQYF. The full variable domain, its missing parts supplied by reference TRBV11-2 and TRBJ2-5, is EAGVAQSPRYKIIEKRQSVAFWCNPISGHATLYWYQQILGQGPKLLIQFQNNGVVDDSQLPKDRFSAERLKGVDSTLKIQPAKLEDSAVYLCASSPSSRVQETQYFGPGTRLLVL.